Below, 10 T cell receptor beta chains from the same sample are listed, as sequenced in a study of CD8+CD57+ T cells in acquired aplastic anemia. Patients who underwent sequencing had shown CD8+CD57+ cell expansion by flow cytometry. Using genomic DNA as the template, TCR beta VDJ and CDR3 profiling was carried out. TCRdb re-called the reads through MiXCR, storing one row per CDR3 protein. The sample records fewer than 300,000 distinct CDR3 sequences, 82% being singletons. The sample was sorted CD4+, CD8+, or CD8+CD57+ T cells (not recorded which) from PBMCs. These receptors all stem from a human donor with aplastic anemia.

This clonotype came up a few times. The chain couples TRBV7-9 to TRBJ2-5; the match to TRBD2 covers 11 bases. With V trimmed by 3 bases and J by 4 bases, 7 bases remained unmatched. Germline-derived CDR1 and CDR2 are SEHNR and FQNEAQ (reference sequence). The CDR3 contains 16 residues. The CDR3 is CASSLTSGTWGETQYF. For the CDR3, the DNA is TGTGCCAGCAGCTTGACTAGCGGGACTTGGGGAGAGACCCAGTACTTC.

The rearrangement uses TRBV9 and TRBJ2-1, with TRBD2 as a possible D gene (6 bases). With 7 bases removed from V and 16 bases from J, the gap between germline ends came to 27 bases. The CDR3 loop spans 14 amino acids. Germline loops: CDR1 SGDLS, CDR2 YYNGEE. The CDR3 bases are TGTGCCAGCGGCGGAGGGTCAGATACGCAGTATTTTTTCTTC. The encoded protein is CASGGGSDTQYFFF.

With respect to this clonotype: At one of its ends the junction is not consistent with the germline gene, which may arise from a read error. The chain joins TRBV7-9 to TRBJ2-5; 9 bases fit TRBD2. The CDR3 contains 14 residues. CDR1 is SEHNR, CDR2 FQNEAQ, per germline (reference sequence). CDR3: CASSIDRSGGSDEF. The CDR3 coding sequence is TGTGCCAGCAGCATTGACAGAAGCGGGGGGAGCGATGAGTTC.

The chain combines TRBV9 with TRBJ2-7; 7 bases agree with TRBD1. The V segment lost 0 bases and the J segment 1 base; nucleotides outside the gene matches: 13. CDR1 and CDR2 (germline): SGDLS, YYNGEE. The CDR3 extends over 18 amino acids. CDR3 sequence reads: CASSVDREGTDLSYEQYV. The CDR3 region has the DNA TGTGCCAGCAGCGTAGATCGAGAGGGGACAGATCTGTCCTACGAGCAGTACGTC.

V usage is TRBV7-8 and J usage is TRBJ2-7, with D perhaps TRBD2 (6 bases). CDR1 is SGHVS, CDR2 FQNEAQ, per germline. V gave up 1 base and J gave up 5 bases, with 15 bases separating them. The CDR3 is 15 amino acids. CDR3 residues: CASSLDGGEGNEQYF. Written as DNA, the CDR3 is TGTGCCAGCAGCTTAGACGGCGGGGAAGGGAACGAGCAGTACTTC.

This clonotype appeared many times. V usage is TRBV20-1 and J usage is TRBJ2-1, with 13 bases identical to TRBD2. The CDR3 runs 14 residues. Trimming took 4 bases from V and 6 from J; bases not matched to a gene: 3. CDR1 DFQATT and CDR2 SNEGSKA come from the germline V gene (reference sequence). The CDR3 nucleotides are TGCAGTGCTAAAGGACTAGCGGGAGTCAATGAGCAGTTCTTC. Translating it yields CSAKGLAGVNEQFF.

This clonotype was seen a single time. The final CDR3 position lacks the conserved phenylalanine or tryptophan, pointing to a likely read error. It is unclear where the CDR3 begins or ends on the DNA, so no DNA is shown, and the CDR3 is as TCRdb lists it. The chain carries TRBV2 and TRBJ2-7. Counting both end residues, the CDR3 totals 12 amino acids. From germline, CDR1 is SNHLY and CDR2 FYNNEI. The chain's CDR3 is CASSETRYEQSQ.

Comment on this clonotype: An end of the junction differs from the germline gene, which may be a read error. The chain carries TRBV7-8 and TRBJ2-7; D may be TRBD2 (6 bases). Germline V CDR1 and CDR2: SGHVS, FQNEAQ. CDR3 size: 14 residues. CDR3 in DNA: TGTGCCAGCAGCTTAGCGGGGGAGGCCTACAAGCAGTACTTC. It specifies CASSLAGEAYKQYF.

The chain has TRBV9 and TRBJ1-2, with D perhaps matching TRBD1 (6 bases). The CDR3 length is 16 residues. Trimming shortened V by 7 bases and J by 9 bases, and 28 bases separated the two germline ends. In germline, CDR1 is SGDLS, CDR2 YYNGEE. Here the CDR3 reads CASGAGGTDTQYCYTF. Here the CDR3 DNA reads TGTGCCAGCGGGGCCGGGGGCACAGATACGCAGTATTGCTACACCTTC.

The count of this clonotype is one. Compared with germline, one end of the junction differs, possibly owing to a read error. This CDR3 is CASSVVVGTDKWHF. The CDR3 nucleotides read TGTGCCAGCAGCGTAGTAGTGGGGACAGACAAATGGCATTTT. V is TRBV9 and J is TRBJ2-3; TRBD1 matches 7 bases. The CDR3 has 14 residues. Germline CDR1 SGDLS, CDR2 YYNGEE.